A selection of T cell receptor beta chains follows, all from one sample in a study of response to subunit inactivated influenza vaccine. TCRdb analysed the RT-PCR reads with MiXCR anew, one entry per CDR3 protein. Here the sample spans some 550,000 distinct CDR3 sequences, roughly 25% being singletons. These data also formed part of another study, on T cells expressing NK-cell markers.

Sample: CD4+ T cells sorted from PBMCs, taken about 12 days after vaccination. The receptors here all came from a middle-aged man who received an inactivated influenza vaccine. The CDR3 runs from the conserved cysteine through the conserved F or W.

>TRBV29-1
CSGWAEETQYF
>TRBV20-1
CSAHSGTGVGEQFF
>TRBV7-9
CASTRAYEQYF
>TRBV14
CASSQDRSRWETQYF
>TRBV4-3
CASSQDRRSNEKLFF
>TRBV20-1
CSASYRTGGDSPLHF
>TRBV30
CAWGVNRLAGLPNEQFF
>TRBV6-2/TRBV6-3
CASRAGGSGNTIYF
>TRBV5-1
CASSLDSDLTEAFF
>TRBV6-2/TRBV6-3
CASSPSGPSYEQYF
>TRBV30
CAWSDRGLILYEAFF
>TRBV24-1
CATSDLKTTYGYTF
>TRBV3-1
CASSQGQGAGYEQYF
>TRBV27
CASSDRDRATDTQYF
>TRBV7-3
CASSLIPSGRIRDQYF
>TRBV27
CASSLLQGPHDTQYF
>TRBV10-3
CAISERGRMETQYF
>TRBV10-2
CASSEWGQGNTEAFF
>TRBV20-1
CSARIPGTSNYGYTF
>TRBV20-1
CSASGSGGAATQYF
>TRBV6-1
CASSDPGYEAFF
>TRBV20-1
CSARRSAIIYEQYF
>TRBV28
CASSFPGGNPYEQYF
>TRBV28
CASSSGLASSTDTQYF
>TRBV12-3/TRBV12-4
CASRTPGGQDTQYF
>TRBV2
CASSERGVRGTQYF
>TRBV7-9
CASSLSGAEAEQFF
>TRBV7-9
CASSLSRTLTDTQYF
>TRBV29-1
CSVEALGGQRTDTQYF
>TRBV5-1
CASSSGQGFVSYEQYF
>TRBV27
CASSPRMAGDNTGELFF
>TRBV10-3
CAISEREQDTQYF
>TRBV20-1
CSAAGPQETQYF
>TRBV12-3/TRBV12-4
CASSLGRAYEQYF
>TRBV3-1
CASSRTSGQNQETQYF
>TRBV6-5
CASSYGQGVADTQYF
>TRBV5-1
CASSSGTLGDGYTF
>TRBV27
CASNPNRGTYNEQFF
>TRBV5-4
CASSLGIADVYNEQFF
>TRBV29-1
CSARTAGNTIYF